The sequence of this TCR beta chain was determined in a study of blood T cell repertoires in COVID-19. Only in-frame clones appear in the TCRdb table, and some are missing; sequencing was by immunoSEQ multiplex PCR. The sample has roughly 60,000 clones, 80% to 85% seen once. This clone was seen a few times. Seattle's cohort entered during active infection and was followed longitudinally. Germline CDR1 is LGHNA and CDR2 is YSLEER. This CDR3 has 14 residues. V was trimmed by 0 bases and J by 6 bases, leaving 8 bases between them. The chain carries TRBV4-3 and TRBJ2-2; no definite D call. Sequenced: peripheral blood. This receptor was taken from a man aged 80 or over with COVID-19, enrolled during active disease. The CDR3 sequence is CASSQDAASGELFF. The CDR3 DNA reads TGCGCCAGCAGCCAAGATGCAGCGTCCGGGGAGCTGTTTTTT.